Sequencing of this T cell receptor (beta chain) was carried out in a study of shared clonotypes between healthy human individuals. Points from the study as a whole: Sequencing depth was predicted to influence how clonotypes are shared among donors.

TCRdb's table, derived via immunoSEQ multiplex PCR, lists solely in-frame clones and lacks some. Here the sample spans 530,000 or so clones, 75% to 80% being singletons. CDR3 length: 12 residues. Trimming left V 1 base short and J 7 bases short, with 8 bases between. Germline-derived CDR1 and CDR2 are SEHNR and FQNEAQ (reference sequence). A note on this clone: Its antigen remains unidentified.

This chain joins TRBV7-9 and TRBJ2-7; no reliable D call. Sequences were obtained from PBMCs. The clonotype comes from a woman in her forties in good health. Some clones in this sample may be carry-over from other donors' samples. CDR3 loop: CASSLGLGEQYF. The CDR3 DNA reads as TGTGCCAGCAGCTTAGGATTGGGTGAGCAGTACTTC.